The 28 T cell receptor beta chains below come from one sample, sequenced in a study of PD-L1 blockade in urothelial cancer. Described time point: pretreatment peripheral blood. Sequencing was performed with immunoSEQ multiplex PCR; in TCRdb, only in-frame clones are kept and a portion is missing. This sample yields fewer than 65,000 clones, of which roughly four fifths are seen a single time; around 1.6% belongs to the top ten. The input for sequencing was PBMCs, taken around atezolizumab (anti-PD-L1) treatment. The receptors here all came from a man between 70 and 80 years old with urothelial cancer.

This rearrangement joins TRBV28 to TRBJ1-2, with D perhaps TRBD1 (5 bases). The germline V gene has CDR1 MDHEN and CDR2 SYDVKM. V dropped 4 bases and J dropped 0 bases, with 12 bases sitting between them. The CDR3 covers 15 residues. This CDR3 reads CASSSGGGANYGYTF. The CDR3 nucleotides read TGTGCCAGCAGTTCGGGGGGGGGAGCTAACTATGGCTACACCTTC.

This chain uses TRBV10-2 with TRBJ2-7; a possible D gene is TRBD2 (6 bases). The ends were cut back, 9 bases at V and 3 bases at J, with 21 bases in the middle. The CDR3 totals 15 residues. Germline CDR1 is WSHSY and CDR2 is SAAADI. The CDR3 region is CASRAGVRGLYEQYF. The CDR3 nucleotides read TGCGCCAGTCGGGCCGGCGTTAGGGGACTCTACGAGCAGTACTTC.

The chain uses TRBV10-3 and TRBJ2-1; 12 bases align to TRBD2. Trimming removed 4 bases from V and 5 bases from J; junction bases left unmatched: 6. CDR1 is ENHRY and CDR2 is SYGVKD in the germline V gene. The CDR3 runs to 16 residues. CDR3 sequence reads: CAISGLAGARDNEQFF. CDR3 nucleotides: TGTGCCATCAGTGGACTAGCGGGGGCTCGGGACAATGAGCAGTTCTTC.

The genes are TRBV11-1 and TRBJ2-5; D not resolved. This CDR3 has 17 residues. In germline, CDR1 is SGHAT, CDR2 FQDESV (reference sequence). Trimming removed 5 bases from V and 3 bases from J, with 22 bases in between. CDR3 sequence reads: CASSPGPAARLEETQYF. Here the CDR3 DNA reads TGTGCCAGCAGCCCTGGCCCCGCGGCGCGGTTGGAAGAGACCCAGTACTTC.

The genes are TRBV19 and TRBJ2-7, with a weak D call TRBD1 (6 bases). The V end lost 5 bases, the J end lost 2 bases, and 16 bases lay between the germline ends. Germline V gene sequence: CDR1 LNHDA, CDR2 SQIVND (reference sequence). The CDR3 contains 15 residues. The CDR3, as DNA: TGTGCCAGTAGTTTGCGCCGGGACACTACCTACGAGCAGTACTTC. This gives the protein CASSLRRDTTYEQYF.

The chain has TRBV18 and TRBJ1-4; 9 nucleotides align to TRBD1. Trimming cost V 3 bases and J 7 bases; bases outside gene matches: 3. Germline CDR1 KGHSH, CDR2 LQKENI. CDR3 length: 14 residues. For the CDR3, the DNA is TGTGCCAGCTCACCGGGACAGGGAGGTGAAAAACTGTTTTTT. It translates to CASSPGQGGEKLFF.

The CDR3 region is CASSSGPRGTQYF. The CDR3 DNA sequence: TGTGCCAGCAGCTCCGGACCCAGGGGTACGCAGTATTTT. The chain has TRBV11-3 and TRBJ2-3; D perhaps matches TRBD1 (6 bases). This CDR3 has 13 residues. V was cut by 4 bases and J by 8 bases, with 13 bases left in between. The V gene's germline CDR1 is SGHNT and CDR2 YENEEA. Looking up the rest from reference TRBV11-3 and TRBJ2-3 gives the full variable domain: EAGVVQSPRYKIIEKKQPVAFWCNPISGHNTLYWYLQNLGQGPELLIRYENEEAVDDSQLPKDRFSAERLKGVDSTLKIQPAELGDSAVYLCASSSGPRGTQYFGPGTRLTVL.

The chain is built from TRBV28 and TRBJ1-1; D is uncertain. Germline V gene data show CDR1 as MDHEN and CDR2 as SYDVKM. The CDR3 is made up of 18 amino acids. Trimming pared 1 base from V and 0 bases from J, leaving 18 bases between. In DNA, the CDR3 is TGTGCCAGCAGTTTATCCCTATTATCATATAGCATGAACACTGAAGCTTTCTTT. It translates to CASSLSLLSYSMNTEAFF.

This sequence joins TRBV5-4 and TRBJ2-7; TRBD2 aligns across 14 bases. V lost 4 bases and J lost 7; bases outside the gene matches: 7. Germline CDR1 reads SGHNT; CDR2 reads YYREEE (reference sequence). The CDR3 length is 15 residues. The CDR3 DNA reads as TGTGCCAGCAGCCCTGGACTAGCGGGAGGTGGGGAGCAGTACTTC. Translating it yields CASSPGLAGGGEQYF. Full variable domain (outside the CDR3, taken from reference TRBV5-4 and TRBJ2-7): ETGVTQSPTHLIKTRGQQVTLRCSSQSGHNTVSWYQQALGQGPQFIFQYYREEENGRGNFPPRFSGLQFPNYSSELNVNALELDDSALYLCASSPGLAGGGEQYFGPGTRLTVT.

This clone has a single count. The chain uses TRBV28 and TRBJ1-1, with D perhaps TRBD1 (6 bases). The CDR3 length is 15 residues. The V and J ends lost 2 bases and 5 bases respectively, with 15 bases between them. Germline V gene data show CDR1 as MDHEN and CDR2 as SYDVKM. CDR3 amino acids: CASSLIGQPQTEAFF. Written as DNA, the CDR3 is TGTGCCAGCAGTTTAATAGGACAGCCCCAAACTGAAGCTTTCTTT.

The CDR3 is CASSGQGRGDTQYF. CDR3 bases: TGTGCCAGCAGTGGACAGGGTAGGGGAGATACGCAGTATTTT. The gene calls are TRBV11-1 and TRBJ2-3, with 8 bases fitting TRBD1. Per the germline V gene, CDR1 is SGHAT and CDR2 is FQDESV (reference sequence). The CDR3 is 14 amino acids. V lost 6 bases to trimming and J lost 5 bases; unmatched junction nucleotides: 7.

The sample holds one count of this clone. CDR3 coding DNA: TGCGCCAGCAGCTTACCCAGGGGGGAAGTGGACGAGCAGTACTTC. Its protein is CASSLPRGEVDEQYF. J is TRBJ2-7 and V is TRBV5-1, with D possibly matching TRBD1 (7 bases). Germline V CDR1 and CDR2: SGHRS, YFSETQ. The CDR3 contains 15 residues. Trimming removed 2 bases at V and 5 bases at J, with 17 bases between.

The V and J genes are TRBV4-3 and TRBJ2-4, with D unclear. Trimming stripped 0 bases from V and 0 bases from J, with 12 bases between. CDR1 and CDR2 from the germline V gene are LGHNA and YSLEER. The CDR3 extends over 17 amino acids. The CDR3 region is CASSQDPPGVAKNIQYF. The CDR3 DNA reads as TGCGCCAGCAGCCAAGACCCCCCCGGAGTAGCCAAAAACATTCAGTACTTC.

J is TRBJ1-1 and V is TRBV27; weak D call: TRBD1 (6 bases). The CDR3 has 12 amino acids. Trimming stripped 8 bases from V and 3 bases from J, with 10 bases between. Per the germline V gene, CDR1 is MNHEY and CDR2 is SMNVEV (reference sequence). The CDR3 here is CASRTGYTEAFF. CDR3 DNA: TGTGCCAGCCGCACAGGGTACACTGAAGCTTTCTTT.

This clone occurred a few times. The rearrangement links TRBV15 to TRBJ1-1; TRBD1 might be the D (6 bases). Germline CDR1 LNHNV, CDR2 YYDKDF (reference sequence). This CDR3 has 15 amino acids. V was cut by 0 bases and J by 4 bases, with 12 bases left in between. Here the CDR3 reads CATSRDQGGRTEAFF. For the CDR3, the DNA is TGTGCCACCAGCAGAGATCAAGGGGGACGCACTGAAGCTTTCTTT.

V and J are TRBV9 and TRBJ2-1, with TRBD1 as a possible D gene (5 bases). CDR1 is SGDLS and CDR2 is YYNGEE in the germline V gene. Trimming cost V 4 bases and J 3 bases, with 11 bases left between them. CDR3 size: 14 residues. The CDR3 loop is CASSPQGHYNEQFF. CDR3 coding DNA: TGTGCCAGCAGCCCCCAGGGTCACTACAATGAGCAGTTCTTC. The full variable domain, rest sourced from reference TRBV9 and TRBJ2-1, is DSGVTQTPKHLITATGQRVTLRCSPRSGDLSVYWYQQSLDQGLQFLIQYYNGEERAKGNILERFSAQQFPDLHSELNLSSLELGDSALYFCASSPQGHYNEQFFGPGTRLTVL.

This chain joins TRBV6-6 and TRBJ1-2; tentatively, D is TRBD1 (5 bases). Germline CDR1 reads MNHNY; CDR2 reads SVGAGI (reference sequence). The CDR3 has 14 amino acids. Trimming cost V 0 bases and J 6 bases, with 11 bases left between them. CDR3 residues: CASSYSSRVDGYTF. Written as DNA, the CDR3 is TGTGCCAGCAGTTACTCTTCCAGGGTAGATGGCTACACCTTC.

The CDR3 sequence: CASSLGGGSDNEQFF. CDR3 in DNA: TGTGCCAGCAGCTTAGGGGGCGGCAGCGACAATGAGCAGTTCTTC. This rearrangement joins TRBV11-3 to TRBJ2-1; TRBD1 is a possible D gene (5 bases). The CDR3 is 15 amino acids. Between the trimmed V and J ends, which lost 1 base and 5 bases, there was a span of 12 bases. The germline V gene encodes CDR1 SGHNT and CDR2 YENEEA.

The genes are TRBV4-3 and TRBJ2-7; no clear D. The CDR3 totals 13 residues. Trimming took off 1 base at V and 3 bases at J, with 7 bases between the two ends. CDR1 and CDR2 from the germline V gene are LGHNA and YSLEER. DNA of the CDR3: TGCGCCAGCAGCCAAGTTCCCAGCTACGAGCAGTACTTC. The encoded protein is CASSQVPSYEQYF.

There are many counts of this clone. The rearrangement uses TRBV7-3 and TRBJ2-1, with TRBD2 matching over 7 bases. The CDR3 runs to 16 residues. V lost 1 base, J lost 3 bases, and 6 bases stayed unmatched. Germline CDR1 reads SGHTA; CDR2 reads FQGTGA. The DNA of the CDR3 is TGTGCCAGCAGCTTAAGGGCTAGCGGCTTCTACAATGAGCAGTTCTTC. Amino acids: CASSLRASGFYNEQFF.

The chain employs TRBV5-1 and TRBJ1-3; 10 bases fit TRBD1. V shed 4 bases, J shed 2 bases, and the junction held 3 bases outside the gene matches. The germline CDR1 and CDR2 sequences are SGHRS and YFSETQ. The length of the CDR3 is 15 residues. CDR3 residues: CASSPDRGPGNTIYF. CDR3 bases: TGCGCCAGCAGCCCAGACAGGGGGCCTGGAAACACCATATATTTT.

J is TRBJ1-5 and V is TRBV7-2, with D perhaps TRBD1 (6 bases). This CDR3 is 15 amino acids long. Between the trimmed V and J ends, which lost 5 bases and 2 bases, there was a span of 13 bases. Germline loops: CDR1 SGHTA, CDR2 FQGNSA. CDR3 residues: CASSERGGGNQPQHF. The CDR3 DNA follows: TGTGCCAGCAGCGAGAGGGGGGGCGGCAATCAGCCCCAGCATTTT.

The chain employs TRBV30 and TRBJ2-3; 13 bases align to TRBD2. Germline loops: CDR1 GTSNPN, CDR2 SVGIG (reference sequence). Unmatched junction bases numbered 4, after V lost 5 bases and J lost 5 bases. This CDR3 is 14 amino acids long. The CDR3 reads CAWGLAGVGDTQYF. The CDR3 DNA sequence: TGTGCCTGGGGACTAGCGGGAGTTGGAGATACGCAGTATTTT. The full variable domain, with the rest looked up from reference TRBV30 and TRBJ2-3, is SQTIHQWPATLVQPVGSPLSLECTVEGTSNPNLYWYRQAAGRGLQLLFYSVGIGQISSEVPQNLSASRPQDRQFILSSKKLLLSDSGFYLCAWGLAGVGDTQYFGPGTRLTVL.

The J gene is TRBJ2-7, the V gene TRBV27; perhaps TRBD2 as D (7 bases). Germline CDR1 and CDR2: MNHEY and SMNVEV (reference sequence). V gave up 3 bases and J gave up 3 bases, with 15 bases separating them. The CDR3 loop spans 15 amino acids. Written as DNA, the CDR3 is TGTGCCAGCAGTTTTAGGGGGGGGTTCGGCTACGAGCAGTACTTC. Its protein product is CASSFRGGFGYEQYF.

This clone showed up just once. This chain links TRBV19 with TRBJ1-1, with D unresolved. The germline V and J ends were trimmed by 5 bases and 6 bases, with 10 bases remaining between them. The CDR3 contains 12 residues. Germline V gene lookup returns CDR1 LNHDA and CDR2 SQIVND (reference sequence). The CDR3 loop reads CASSLGEAEAFF. The CDR3 DNA reads TGTGCCAGTAGTCTCGGGGAGGCTGAAGCTTTCTTT.

This chain links TRBV15 with TRBJ1-4; D might be TRBD1 (5 bases). The CDR3 is 15 amino acids. Germline CDR1 reads LNHNV; CDR2 reads YYDKDF (reference sequence). Trimming left V 0 bases short and J 8 bases short, with 13 bases between. The CDR3 protein is CATSRDRGRGEKLFF. The CDR3 region has the DNA TGTGCCACCAGCAGAGATAGGGGTCGGGGGGAAAAACTGTTTTTT.

The chain has TRBV15 and TRBJ1-3, with 8 bases matching TRBD1. V gave up 2 bases and J gave up 0 bases; unmatched junction bases: 6. CDR1 is LNHNV, CDR2 YYDKDF, per germline (reference sequence). The CDR3 is 17 residues long. The CDR3 region has the DNA TGTGCCACCAGCAGACAAGGACAGGGCCTCTCTGGAAACACCATATATTTT. Translating it yields CATSRQGQGLSGNTIYF. Complete variable domain (other parts from reference TRBV15 and TRBJ1-3): DAMVIQNPRYQVTQFGKPVTLSCSQTLNHNVMYWYQQKSSQAPKLLFHYYDKDFNNEADTPDNFQSRRPNTSFCFLDIRSPGLGDTAMYLCATSRQGQGLSGNTIYFGEGSWLTVV.

CDR3 amino acids: CASSGQGFNQPQHF. The DNA for the CDR3 is TGTGCCAGTTCTGGACAGGGCTTCAATCAGCCCCAGCATTTT. This chain joins TRBV19 and TRBJ1-5; TRBD1 matches at 8 bases. The junction had 6 bases not matched to a gene; V was cut back by 8 bases and J by 3 bases. The germline V gene encodes CDR1 LNHDA and CDR2 SQIVND (reference sequence). This CDR3 contains 14 residues.